Listed below are T cell receptor beta chains from one sample, sequenced in a study of T cell responses to AZD1222 COVID-19 vaccine. Sequenced by immunoSEQ multiplex PCR; TCRdb stores in-frame clones only, minus some. Of about 170,000 clones listed, approximately 95% are singletons. Sequencing was performed on peripheral blood, taken on day 0 of AZD1222 vaccination. These receptors all come from an adult in good health. The CDR3 runs from the conserved cysteine through the conserved F or W. The D gene is left open where the match is weak. Size is stated for part of the rows, as once, few or many counts, or as a class when the clone is expanded.

>TRBV5-4|NA|TRBD2|TRBJ2-7
CASSKVAGTSLSEQYF
TGTGCCAGCAGCAAAGTAGCGGGAACCTCCCTGAGCGAGCAGTACTTC
>TRBV29-1|NA|NA|TRBJ2-1
CSVEVGNRYNEQFF
TGCAGCGTTGAAGTAGGTAATCGGTACAATGAGCAGTTCTTC
>TRBV24-1|NA|NA|TRBJ2-1
CATSPGGNEQFF
TGTGCCACCAGCCCCGGGGGCAATGAGCAGTTCTTC
>TRBV14|NA|NA|TRBJ2-2
CASSQARGTGELFF
TGTGCCAGCAGCCAAGCCAGGGGCACCGGGGAGCTGTTTTTT
>TRBV28|NA|TRBD2|TRBJ2-1
CASSISTFRGLAGISSYNEQFF
TGTGCCAGCAGTATTTCTACCTTCCGGGGACTAGCGGGAATAAGCTCCTACAATGAGCAGTTCTTC
>TRBV7-9|NA|TRBD2|TRBJ2-7
CASSLREPGYEQYF
TGTGCCAGCAGCTTGCGGGAGCCAGGCTACGAGCAGTACTTC
>TRBV6-5|NA|NA|TRBJ1-2
CASSRPGGVAGYTF
TGTGCCAGCAGCCGGCCGGGGGGGGTGGCTGGCTACACCTTC
>TRBV6-5|NA|NA|TRBJ1-5
CASSYERSQPQHF
TGTGCCAGCAGTTACGAGAGGAGTCAGCCCCAGCATTTT
>TRBV14|NA|NA|TRBJ1-2
CASSPSGGPLGYTF
TGTGCCAGCAGCCCCTCCGGGGGCCCTCTGGGCTACACCTTC
>TRBV5-1|NA|TRBD2|TRBJ2-5
CASSLAASGKVGETQYF
TGCGCCAGTAGCTTGGCTGCTAGCGGGAAAGTTGGTGAGACCCAGTACTTC
>TRBV19|once|TRBD1|TRBJ1-1
CASRTGQGAGNTEAFF
TGTGCCAGTAGGACGGGACAGGGGGCCGGGAACACTGAAGCTTTCTTT
>TRBV6-5|NA|TRBD1|TRBJ2-1
CASGIGQGGVNEQFF
TGTGCCAGCGGTATTGGACAGGGGGGAGTAAATGAGCAGTTCTTC
>TRBV4-1|once|NA|TRBJ2-7
CASSPEEGGYEQYF
TGCGCCAGCAGCCCGGAAGAAGGAGGGTACGAGCAGTACTTC
>TRBV7-9|NA|TRBD1|TRBJ1-3
CASSLGSWDRTSGNTIYF
TGTGCCAGCAGCTTGGGTAGTTGGGACAGGACGTCTGGAAACACCATATATTTT
>TRBV20-1|NA|NA|TRBJ1-2
CSPEDIGYTF
TGCAGCCCAGAAGATATTGGCTACACCTTC
>TRBV7-8|NA|TRBD1|TRBJ1-1
CASNTQGYTEAFF
TGTGCCAGCAACACACAGGGGTACACTGAAGCTTTCTTT
>TRBV3-1/TRBV3-2|NA|NA|TRBJ2-7
CASSHWKRASREQYF
TGTGCCAGCAGCCATTGGAAGCGGGCCTCTCGAGAGCAGTACTTC
>TRBV18|NA|NA|TRBJ2-7
CASSRSTDSYEQYF
TGTGCCAGCTCACGATCGACAGACTCCTACGAGCAGTACTTC
>TRBV12-2|NA|NA|TRBJ2-7
CASRLSSTRLAHEQYF
TGTGCAAGTCGCTTAAGCTCGACTCGCCTCGCCCACGAGCAGTACTTC
>TRBV12-5|once|NA|TRBJ1-1
CASGFLVSGPVGPVNTEAFF
TGTGCTAGTGGTTTTTTGGTCAGTGGGCCGGTAGGACCTGTGAACACTGAAGCTTTCTTT
>TRBV7-9|NA|NA|TRBJ1-3
CASSPGTFGNTIYF
TGTGCCAGCAGCCCGGGTACTTTTGGAAACACCATATATTTT
>TRBV6-1|NA|NA|TRBJ1-1
CASSEAWSLGAFF
TGTGCCAGCAGTGAAGCCTGGTCCCTTGGGGCTTTCTTT